This T cell receptor beta chain was recorded in a study of T cell responses to AZD1222 COVID-19 vaccine. Study-wide findings and caveats: Targeting of unmutated variant regions was reportedly seen in nearly half of spike-specific TCRs. Of the AZD1222 recipients, only five to seven were seropositive at baseline.

The CDR3 sequence is 13 residues long. Germline lookup yields CDR1 MDHEN and CDR2 SYDVKM. The ends were cut back, 10 bases at V and 0 bases at J, with 12 bases in the middle. For this clone: The antigen remains unidentified.

The protocol was immunoSEQ multiplex PCR, while the TCRdb copy is restricted to in-frame clones and leaves out a portion. The repertoire includes more than 100,000 clones, 80% to 90% of them detected once, and 3.1% sits in the top ten. The specimen was peripheral blood, collected on day 0 of AZD1222 vaccination. The V and J genes are TRBV28 and TRBJ1-2; TRBD1 is a possible D gene (6 bases). This receptor was obtained from an adult in good health. CDR3 sequence reads: CATWTETNYGYTF. The CDR3 bases are TGTGCCACCTGGACAGAGACTAACTATGGCTACACCTTC.